The 10 T cell receptor beta chains below come from one sample, sequenced in a study of cytomegalovirus exposure and HLA in healthy donors. Profiling relied on immunoSEQ multiplex PCR, and the TCRdb table lists in-frame clones only, not all of them. The sample includes fewer than 85,000 clones, around 94% of them seen just once. Material for sequencing was PBMCs. Receptor source: a woman between 18 and 30 years old in good health and CMV-seronegative.

The chain has TRBV20-1 and TRBJ2-3; no definite D call. Looked up from germline, CDR1 is DFQATT and CDR2 is SNEGSKA (reference sequence). Trimming took off 5 bases at V and 2 bases at J, with 5 bases between the two ends. The CDR3 has 11 residues. In nucleotides, the CDR3 is TGCAGTGCTCGTATCACAGATACGCAGTATTTT. Translating it yields CSARITDTQYF.

This clone was counted once. V is TRBV18 and J is TRBJ2-3; 8 bases fit TRBD2. Germline assignment: CDR1 KGHSH and CDR2 LQKENI. The CDR3 is 16 amino acids. V trimming: 4 bases; J trimming: 0 bases; junction bases outside the gene matches: 6. This CDR3 is CASSRREGTSTDTQYF. The CDR3 DNA is TGTGCCAGCTCACGACGGGAGGGAACTAGCACAGATACGCAGTATTTT.

This rearrangement joins TRBV27 to TRBJ1-2; no reliable D call. The V gene's germline CDR1 is MNHEY and CDR2 SMNVEV (reference sequence). Trimming shortened V by 6 bases and J by 4 bases, and 15 bases separated the two germline ends. The CDR3 runs to 14 residues. As DNA, the CDR3 is TGTGCCAGCAGGAGAGGTATGGGTTTCTATGGCTACACCTTC. Translation: CASRRGMGFYGYTF.

V is TRBV11-1 and J is TRBJ2-1; perhaps TRBD1 as D (5 bases). This CDR3 comprises 15 residues. CDR1 and CDR2 from the germline V gene are SGHAT and FQDESV (reference sequence). Between the trimmed V and J ends, which lost 6 bases and 0 bases, there was a span of 12 bases. This CDR3 reads CASRTDRSSYNEQFF. CDR3 nucleotide sequence: TGTGCCAGCAGGACAGACCGGAGCTCCTACAATGAGCAGTTCTTC.

This chain connects TRBV30 to TRBJ2-7, with a tentative D call TRBD1 (6 bases). Between the trimmed V and J ends, which lost 1 base and 4 bases, there was a span of 11 bases. The length of the CDR3 is 13 residues. Germline values: CDR1 GTSNPN, CDR2 SVGIG (reference sequence). CDR3 coding DNA: TGTGCCTGGAGTGGAGGGGGTTGGTACGAGCAGTACTTC. Amino acid sequence: CAWSGGGWYEQYF.

This chain links TRBV4-2 with TRBJ1-2, with D possibly matching TRBD1 (5 bases). CDR1 and CDR2 (germline): LGHNA, YNFKEQ. The germline V and J ends were trimmed by 4 bases and 9 bases, with 12 bases remaining between them. CDR3 length: 12 residues. CDR3 bases: TGTGCCAGCAGCCCTCAAACAGGTCGCTACACCTTC. The encoded protein is CASSPQTGRYTF.

The chain joins TRBV6-5 to TRBJ1-1, with D maybe TRBD1 (6 bases). The CDR3 sequence is 12 residues long. Germline CDR1 reads MNHEY; CDR2 reads SVGAGI. The V end lost 6 bases, the J end lost 9 bases, and 14 bases lay between the germline ends. For the CDR3, the DNA is TGTGCCAGCAGATCCACTGGGACAAAAGCTTTCTTT. It translates to CASRSTGTKAFF.

This clone was counted once. This chain links TRBV5-5 with TRBJ2-5; a possible D gene is TRBD2 (6 bases). The CDR3 sequence is 15 residues long. The ends were cut back, 0 bases at V and 5 bases at J, with 14 bases in the middle. CDR1 and CDR2 (germline): SGHKS, YYEKEE (reference sequence). CDR3 nucleotides: TGTGCCAGCAGCTTGGTCCGGGGGAGGAGGGAGACCCAGTACTTC. Translated, it gives CASSLVRGRRETQYF.

The chain recombines TRBV19 with TRBJ2-7; 13 bases align to TRBD2. V trimming: 5 bases; J trimming: 3 bases; junction bases outside the gene matches: 4. From germline, CDR1 is LNHDA and CDR2 SQIVND (reference sequence). The CDR3 spans 15 residues. CDR3 sequence reads: CASSHGTSGDYEQYF. In nucleotides, the CDR3 is TGTGCCAGTAGTCACGGGACTAGCGGGGACTACGAGCAGTACTTC. Full variable domain (remainder filled in from reference TRBV19 and TRBJ2-7): DGGITQSPKYLFRKEGQNVTLSCEQNLNHDAMYWYRQDPGQGLRLIYYSQIVNDFQKGDIAEGYSVSREKKESFPLTVTSAQKNPTAFYLCASSHGTSGDYEQYFGPGTRLTVT.

The rearrangement uses TRBV19 and TRBJ1-1; TRBD1 matches 7 bases. Germline CDR1 and CDR2: LNHDA and SQIVND (reference sequence). CDR3 length equals 15 residues. V trimming: 7 bases; J trimming: 1 base; junction bases outside the gene matches: 9. The CDR3: CASIVRRGRNTEAFF. The CDR3 coding sequence is TGTGCCAGTATAGTCAGAAGGGGGCGGAACACTGAAGCTTTCTTT.